Each of the 29 T cell receptor beta chains below was sequenced from the same sample in a study of cytotoxic CD8 clonotypes in ibrutinib-treated CLL. Assay: immunoSEQ multiplex PCR; the TCRdb copy retains only in-frame clones and omits some. This repertoire shows roughly 49,000 clones, approximately 82% found once; its top ten account for roughly 22%. The material was PBMCs, obtained after 24 months of ibrutinib treatment. The receptors shown here come from a human donor with chronic lymphocytic leukemia.

This sequence joins TRBV5-5 and TRBJ1-4; perhaps TRBD1 as D (6 bases). Germline lookup yields CDR1 SGHKS and CDR2 YYEKEE (reference sequence). CDR3 length: 15 residues. The V end was cut by 1 base, the J end by 3 bases, with 10 bases between. CDR3 amino acids: CASSLRQDANEKLFF. The CDR3 nucleotides read TGTGCCAGCAGCTTGCGACAGGACGCTAATGAAAAACTGTTTTTT.

V usage is TRBV19 and J usage is TRBJ2-1; 12 positions match TRBD1. CDR3 length equals 15 residues. Germline lookup yields CDR1 LNHDA and CDR2 SQIVND (reference sequence). V shed 8 bases and J 3 bases; nucleotides not matched to a gene: 5. Here the CDR3 reads CASSGTGGFYNEQFF. The CDR3 DNA is TGTGCCAGTTCCGGGACAGGGGGCTTCTACAATGAGCAGTTCTTC.

This clone has more than one count but fewer than ten. This chain connects TRBV29-1 to TRBJ1-5; the D gene is possibly TRBD1 (5 bases). Germline V gene lookup returns CDR1 SQVTM and CDR2 ANQGSEA. The CDR3 is made up of 13 amino acids. Trimming removed 1 base from V and 7 bases from J, with 11 bases in between. CDR3 in amino acids: CSVEGQPGQPQHF. For the CDR3, the DNA is TGCAGCGTTGAAGGGCAGCCAGGGCAGCCCCAGCATTTT.

The V call is TRBV6-6, the J call TRBJ1-1, with D possibly matching TRBD1 (5 bases). The CDR3 runs to 15 residues. The V and J ends lost 6 bases and 6 bases respectively, with 20 bases between them. Germline V gene sequence: CDR1 MNHNY, CDR2 SVGAGI (reference sequence). CDR3 residues: CASSYRTVRGPEAFF. The CDR3 nucleotides are TGTGCCAGCAGCTACCGCACCGTTAGGGGCCCTGAAGCTTTCTTT.

This clone has more than one count but fewer than ten. The chain employs TRBV21-1 and TRBJ2-2; the D segment call TRBD2 is taken from the table without a DNA check. TRBV21-1 is marked as a pseudogene. The CDR3 contains 15 residues. The CDR3 region has the DNA TGTGCCAGCAGCTCCCCCGGTCAAAACACCGGGGAGCTGTTTTTT. As protein: CASSSPGQNTGELFF.

The chain carries TRBV5-1 and TRBJ1-1; D is perhaps TRBD1 (6 bases). The CDR3 is 16 residues long. Trimming took 2 bases from V and 8 from J, leaving 22 bases between them. The V gene's germline CDR1 is SGHRS and CDR2 YFSETQ. The CDR3 nucleotides read TGCGCCAGCAGCTTTGGGGGGCGCCGTATAGGAGCCGAAGCTTTCTTT. Protein: CASSFGGRRIGAEAFF.

The chain employs TRBV7-2 and TRBJ2-2; 9 positions agree with TRBD1. The V and J ends lost 5 bases and 3 bases, in that order; junction bases with no gene match: 7. Germline CDR1 SGHTA, CDR2 FQGNSA. CDR3 length: 16 residues. The CDR3 bases are TGTGCCAGCAGCGGACCCGGGACAGGGTACACCGGGGAGCTGTTTTTT. Its protein product is CASSGPGTGYTGELFF. The full variable domain, with the rest looked up from reference TRBV7-2 and TRBJ2-2, is GAGVSQSPSNKVTEKGKDVELRCDPISGHTALYWYRQSLGQGLEFLIYFQGNSAPDKSGLPSDRFSAERTGGSVSTLTIQRTQQEDSAVYLCASSGPGTGYTGELFFGEGSRLTVL.

J is TRBJ1-1 and V is TRBV18; D may be TRBD1 (5 bases). V was cut by 0 bases and J by 2 bases, with 10 bases left in between. Per the germline V gene, CDR1 is KGHSH and CDR2 is LQKENI. The CDR3 sequence is 15 residues long. The DNA for the CDR3 is TGTGCCAGCTCACCACCGAAGACAGCTAACACTGAAGCTTTCTTT. Translation: CASSPPKTANTEAFF. Supplemented by reference TRBV18 and TRBJ1-1, the full variable domain reads NAGVMQNPRHLVRRRGQEARLRCSPMKGHSHVYWYRQLPEEGLKFMVYLQKENIIDESGMPKERFSAEFPKEGPSILRIQQVVRGDSAAYFCASSPPKTANTEAFFGQGTRLTVV.

V is TRBV28 and J is TRBJ2-3; no reliable D call. Looked up from germline, CDR1 is MDHEN and CDR2 is SYDVKM. Trimming took off 3 bases at V and 6 bases at J, with 4 bases between the two ends. CDR3 length: 11 amino acids. The CDR3 sequence: CASSFEDTQYF. CDR3 DNA: TGTGCCAGCAGTTTCGAGGATACGCAGTATTTT.

The V gene is TRBV11-2, the J gene TRBJ1-4; 7 bases map to TRBD1. Germline assignment: CDR1 SGHAT and CDR2 FQNNGV. Unmatched junction bases numbered 8, after V lost 5 bases and J lost 2 bases. The CDR3 is 16 residues long. CDR3 nucleotides: TGTGCCAGCAGCACCCTGACAGGGTCGACTAATGAAAAACTGTTTTTT. This codes for CASSTLTGSTNEKLFF.

V is TRBV18 and J is TRBJ1-1; TRBD1 agrees at 9 bases. The V gene's germline CDR1 is KGHSH and CDR2 LQKENI. V shed 8 bases, J shed 5 bases, and the junction held 9 bases outside the gene matches. The CDR3 contains 14 residues. The CDR3 sequence: CASDTGGVLTEAFF. CDR3 nucleotide sequence: TGTGCCAGCGACACAGGGGGCGTGTTAACTGAAGCTTTCTTT.

The rearrangement links TRBV28 to TRBJ2-5; D remains ambiguous. The ends were cut back, 10 bases at V and 5 bases at J, with 8 bases in the middle. Looked up from germline, CDR1 is MDHEN and CDR2 is SYDVKM. CDR3 length: 10 residues. CDR3 coding DNA: TGTGCCACCCAAGTCGAGACCCAGTACTTC. This gives the protein CATQVETQYF.

The chain recombines TRBV6-5 with TRBJ1-2; 10 bases align to TRBD1. The CDR3 is 14 amino acids. Germline-derived CDR1 and CDR2 are MNHEY and SVGAGI. Germline trimming cut 7 bases from V and 7 bases from J; bases unmatched to any gene: 9. The CDR3 loop reads CASTRTGGMVGYTF. In DNA, the CDR3 is TGTGCCAGCACCAGGACAGGGGGGATGGTTGGCTACACCTTC.

The V and J genes are TRBV9 and TRBJ2-5, with TRBD1 matching 9 bases. From germline, CDR1 is SGDLS and CDR2 YYNGEE. J lost 5 bases, V lost 4 bases, and 12 bases had no gene match. The CDR3 extends over 16 amino acids. CDR3 sequence reads: CASSISPTGGSETQYF. CDR3 sequence (DNA): TGTGCCAGCAGCATCTCCCCTACAGGGGGCTCGGAGACCCAGTACTTC.

The chain recombines TRBV2 with TRBJ2-1, with 10 bases lining up with TRBD2. The trim removed 9 bases at V and 5 bases at J, leaving 16 bases unmatched. Germline assignment: CDR1 SNHLY and CDR2 FYNNEI. The CDR3 is 17 amino acids. The CDR3 DNA reads TGTGCCAGTCGTCTACCTCCGGGACTAGCGACCCACAATGAGCAGTTCTTC. Protein: CASRLPPGLATHNEQFF.

In this sample, this clone turned up once. The chain employs TRBV14 and TRBJ2-1; TRBD2 matches 12 bases. Trimming removed 3 bases from V and 1 base from J; junction bases left unmatched: 10. CDR3 length: 19 amino acids. The germline gives CDR1 SGHDN, CDR2 FVKESK. CDR3 region: CASSHPRTSGKGSYNEQFF. Written as DNA, the CDR3 is TGTGCCAGCAGCCATCCCCGGACTAGCGGGAAGGGGTCCTACAATGAGCAGTTCTTC.

The rearrangement links TRBV5-4 to TRBJ2-1, with 7 nucleotides matching TRBD1. The germline V gene has CDR1 SGHNT and CDR2 YYREEE (reference sequence). The CDR3 covers 13 residues. Trimming took 4 bases from V and 6 from J; bases not matched to a gene: 4. DNA of the CDR3: TGTGCCAGCAGCCCCGACAGGGCCAATGAGCAGTTCTTC. Translated, it gives CASSPDRANEQFF.

V and J are TRBV5-4 and TRBJ1-1; D is unresolved. Per the germline V gene, CDR1 is SGHNT and CDR2 is YYREEE (reference sequence). There are 12 residues in the CDR3. The V and J ends lost 1 base and 3 bases respectively, with 4 bases between them. CDR3 region: CASSLLDTEAFF. The CDR3 coding sequence is TGTGCCAGCAGCTTGCTGGACACTGAAGCTTTCTTT.

The chain uses TRBV7-2 and TRBJ1-2; 7 bases are a match to TRBD1. The J segment lost 4 bases and the V segment lost 5 bases, leaving 10 bases of the junction unmatched. This CDR3 spans 15 amino acids. Germline CDR1 reads SGHTA; CDR2 reads FQGNSA. The chain's CDR3 is CASSRWTGNLYGYTF. The CDR3 bases are TGTGCCAGCAGCCGCTGGACAGGCAACCTCTATGGCTACACCTTC. Combining the CDR3 with reference TRBV7-2 and TRBJ1-2 gives the whole variable domain GAGVSQSPSNKVTEKGKDVELRCDPISGHTALYWYRQSLGQGLEFLIYFQGNSAPDKSGLPSDRFSAERTGGSVSTLTIQRTQQEDSAVYLCASSRWTGNLYGYTFGSGTRLTVV.

J is TRBJ2-5 and V is TRBV28; tentative D call: TRBD2 (5 bases). Trimming stripped 2 bases from V and 5 bases from J, with 12 bases between. This CDR3 region has 14 residues. Germline CDR1 MDHEN, CDR2 SYDVKM. CDR3: CASSLSGSGETQYF. As DNA, the CDR3 is TGTGCCAGCAGTTTAAGTGGGAGTGGCGAGACCCAGTACTTC.

The CDR3 loop reads CSVDSGRQFF. The CDR3 region has the DNA TGCAGCGTTGATAGCGGGAGACAGTTCTTC. The gene calls are TRBV29-1 and TRBJ2-1, with 9 positions matching TRBD2. The CDR3 length is 10 residues. Germline lookup yields CDR1 SQVTM and CDR2 ANQGSEA. With 3 bases clipped from V and 13 bases from J, the junction kept 1 base outside the gene matches.

The rearrangement links TRBV18 to TRBJ1-1; no firm D call. The CDR3 extends over 14 amino acids. Germline CDR1 KGHSH, CDR2 LQKENI. The V end was cut by 2 bases, the J end by 0 bases, with 7 bases between. The CDR3 loop is CASSPTSMNTEAFF. The CDR3 bases are TGTGCCAGCTCACCAACGTCTATGAACACTGAAGCTTTCTTT.

In nucleotides, the CDR3 is TGTGCCAGCTCCCTATTTTGGGACAGCTCCTACGAGCAGTACTTC. Amino acid sequence: CASSLFWDSSYEQYF. V and J are TRBV18 and TRBJ2-7; 7 bases are a match to TRBD1. The CDR3 extends over 15 amino acids. Unmatched junction bases numbered 8, after V lost 6 bases and J lost 0 bases. Per germline, CDR1 KGHSH and CDR2 LQKENI. Full variable domain (missing parts from reference TRBV18 and TRBJ2-7): NAGVMQNPRHLVRRRGQEARLRCSPMKGHSHVYWYRQLPEEGLKFMVYLQKENIIDESGMPKERFSAEFPKEGPSILRIQQVVRGDSAAYFCASSLFWDSSYEQYFGPGTRLTVT.

This rearrangement joins TRBV9 to TRBJ2-2; 11 positions match TRBD2. The V gene end was trimmed by 3 bases and the J gene end by 7 bases; junction bases not matched to a gene: 8. The CDR3 totals 16 residues. The germline V gene encodes CDR1 SGDLS and CDR2 YYNGEE. CDR3 DNA sequence: TGTGCCAGCAGCGCTGAACTAGCGGGAGTTCACGGGGAGCTGTTTTTT. This encodes CASSAELAGVHGELFF.

The gene calls are TRBV6-5 and TRBJ2-3, with 7 bases lining up with TRBD1. V trimming: 5 bases; J trimming: 3 bases; junction bases outside the gene matches: 2. The CDR3 runs 13 residues. CDR1 is MNHEY and CDR2 is SVGAGI in the germline V gene. The CDR3 DNA is TGTGCCAGCAGTGGACAGGTTACAGATACGCAGTATTTT. Protein product: CASSGQVTDTQYF.

DNA of the CDR3: TGTGCCAGCAGTTACTCCGGGGGGTTGGACTATGGCTACACCTTC. Its protein product is CASSYSGGLDYGYTF. The genes are TRBV6-5 and TRBJ1-2, with a possible D match to TRBD1 (5 bases). The CDR3 contains 15 residues. Trimming took 0 bases from V and 3 from J, leaving 11 bases between them. The germline V gene has CDR1 MNHEY and CDR2 SVGAGI.

The chain employs TRBV7-6 and TRBJ2-3, with D perhaps TRBD1 (6 bases). The CDR3 spans 17 residues. Germline CDR1 SGHVS, CDR2 FNYEAQ. V was clipped by 1 base and J by 0 bases, with 14 bases between them. The CDR3 spells CASSLVAGALSTDTQYF. The DNA of the CDR3 is TGTGCCAGCAGCTTAGTGGCAGGGGCCCTGAGCACAGATACGCAGTATTTT. The full variable domain, its missing parts supplied by reference TRBV7-6 and TRBJ2-3, is GAGVSQSPRYKVTKRGQDVALRCDPISGHVSLYWYRQALGQGPEFLTYFNYEAQQDKSGLPNDRFSAERPEGSISTLTIQRTEQRDSAMYRCASSLVAGALSTDTQYFGPGTRLTVL.

The chain employs TRBV30 and TRBJ2-1; the D call may be TRBD1 or TRBD2 (5 bases each). CDR1 is GTSNPN and CDR2 is SVGIG in the germline V gene (reference sequence). Trimming pared 4 bases from V and 6 bases from J, leaving 10 bases between. The CDR3 loop spans 12 amino acids. The DNA for the CDR3 is TGTGCCTGGACTCAAGGGACCAATGAGCAGTTCTTC. It is translated as CAWTQGTNEQFF.

This chain links TRBV30 with TRBJ2-5; D gene ambiguous. Trimming shortened V by 0 bases and J by 4 bases, and 6 bases separated the two germline ends. This CDR3 is 12 amino acids long. Germline V gene data show CDR1 as GTSNPN and CDR2 as SVGIG (reference sequence). The CDR3: CAWSVSRETQYF. In DNA, the CDR3 is TGTGCCTGGAGTGTATCCAGAGAGACCCAGTACTTC.